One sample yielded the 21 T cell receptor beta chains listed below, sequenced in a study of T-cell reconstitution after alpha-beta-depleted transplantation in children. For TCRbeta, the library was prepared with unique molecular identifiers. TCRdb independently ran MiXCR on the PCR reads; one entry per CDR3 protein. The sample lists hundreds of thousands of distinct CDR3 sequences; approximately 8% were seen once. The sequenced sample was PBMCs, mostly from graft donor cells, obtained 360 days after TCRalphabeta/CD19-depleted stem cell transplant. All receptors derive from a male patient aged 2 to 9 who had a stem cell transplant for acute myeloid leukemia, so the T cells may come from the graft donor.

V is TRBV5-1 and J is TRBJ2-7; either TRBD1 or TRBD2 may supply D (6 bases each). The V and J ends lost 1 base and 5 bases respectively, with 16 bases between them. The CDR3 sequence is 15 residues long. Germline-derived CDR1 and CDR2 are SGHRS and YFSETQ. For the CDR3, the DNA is TGCGCCAGCAGCTTGTGGGACCCGGGGGCCAACGAGCAGTACTTC. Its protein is CASSLWDPGANEQYF.

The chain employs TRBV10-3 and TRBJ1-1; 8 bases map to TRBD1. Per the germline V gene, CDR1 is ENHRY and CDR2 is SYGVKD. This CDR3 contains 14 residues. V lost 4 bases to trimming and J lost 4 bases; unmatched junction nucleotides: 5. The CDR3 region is CAISGTTGGTEAFF. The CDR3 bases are TGTGCCATCAGTGGGACTACAGGGGGCACTGAAGCTTTCTTT.

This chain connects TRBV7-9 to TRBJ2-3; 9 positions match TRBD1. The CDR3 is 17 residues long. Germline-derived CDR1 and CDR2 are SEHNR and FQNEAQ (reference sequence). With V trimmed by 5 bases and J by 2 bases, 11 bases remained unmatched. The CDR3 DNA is TGTGCCAGCAGCCTCCGGGACAGGGCTCCCTCCACAGATACGCAGTATTTT. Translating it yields CASSLRDRAPSTDTQYF.

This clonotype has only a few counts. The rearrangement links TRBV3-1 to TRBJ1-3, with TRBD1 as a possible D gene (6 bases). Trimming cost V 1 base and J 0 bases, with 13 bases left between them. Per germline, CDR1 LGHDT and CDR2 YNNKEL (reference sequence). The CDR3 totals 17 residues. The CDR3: CASSQVGRQDSGNTIYF. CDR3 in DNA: TGTGCCAGCAGCCAAGTGGGGAGACAGGACTCTGGAAACACCATATATTTT.

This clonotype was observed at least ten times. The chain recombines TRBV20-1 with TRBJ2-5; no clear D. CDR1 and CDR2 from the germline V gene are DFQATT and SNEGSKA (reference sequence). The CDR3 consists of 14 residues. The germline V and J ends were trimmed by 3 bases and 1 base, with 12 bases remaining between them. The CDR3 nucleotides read TGCAGTGCTAGTAATAAAGGCCTCCAAGAGACCCAGTACTTC. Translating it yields CSASNKGLQETQYF.

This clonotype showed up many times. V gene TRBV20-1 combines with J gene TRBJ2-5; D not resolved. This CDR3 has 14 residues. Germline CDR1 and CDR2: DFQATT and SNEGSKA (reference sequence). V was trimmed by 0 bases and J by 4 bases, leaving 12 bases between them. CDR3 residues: CSAREAWGGETQYF. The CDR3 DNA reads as TGCAGTGCTAGAGAAGCATGGGGTGGAGAGACCCAGTACTTC.

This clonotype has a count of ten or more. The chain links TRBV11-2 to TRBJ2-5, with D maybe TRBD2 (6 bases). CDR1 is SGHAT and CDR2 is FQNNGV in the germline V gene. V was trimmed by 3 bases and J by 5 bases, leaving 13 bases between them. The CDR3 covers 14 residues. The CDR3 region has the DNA TGTGCCAGCAGCTTGGGACTCCGGGAGGAGACCCAGTACTTC. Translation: CASSLGLREETQYF.

This CDR3 reads CASSYNSGKRADTQYF. DNA of the CDR3: TGTGCCAGCAGTTACAACTCAGGGAAGCGGGCAGATACGCAGTATTTT. The chain joins TRBV6-5 to TRBJ2-3; D is perhaps TRBD2 (6 bases). CDR1 and CDR2 (germline): MNHEY, SVGAGI. Trimming removed 2 bases at V and 4 bases at J, with 16 bases between. The CDR3 contains 16 residues.

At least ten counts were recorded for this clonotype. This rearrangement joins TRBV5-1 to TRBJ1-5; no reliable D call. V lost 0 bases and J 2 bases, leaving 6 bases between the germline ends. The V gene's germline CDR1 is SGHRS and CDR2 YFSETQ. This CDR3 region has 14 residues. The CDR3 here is CASSLEGGNQPQHF. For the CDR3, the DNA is TGCGCCAGCAGCTTGGAAGGTGGCAATCAGCCCCAGCATTTT.

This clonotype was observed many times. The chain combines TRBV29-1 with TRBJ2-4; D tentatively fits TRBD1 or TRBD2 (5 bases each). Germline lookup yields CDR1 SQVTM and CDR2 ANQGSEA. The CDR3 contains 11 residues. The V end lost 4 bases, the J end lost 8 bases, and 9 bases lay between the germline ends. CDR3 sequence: CSVGGLDIQYF. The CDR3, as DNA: TGCAGCGTTGGGGGGTTAGACATTCAGTACTTC.

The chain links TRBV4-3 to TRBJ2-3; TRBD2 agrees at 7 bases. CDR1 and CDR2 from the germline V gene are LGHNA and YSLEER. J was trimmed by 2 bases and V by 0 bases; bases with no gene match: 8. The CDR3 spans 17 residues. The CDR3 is CASSQDSVGGPTDTQYF. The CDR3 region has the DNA TGCGCCAGCAGCCAAGACTCTGTGGGAGGGCCCACAGATACGCAGTATTTT.

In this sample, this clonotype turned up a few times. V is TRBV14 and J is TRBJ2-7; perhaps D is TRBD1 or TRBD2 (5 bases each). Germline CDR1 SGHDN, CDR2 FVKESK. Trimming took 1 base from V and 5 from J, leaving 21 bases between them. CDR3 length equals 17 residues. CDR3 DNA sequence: TGTGCCAGCAGCCAAGGGAGGCGACAGCGCTACTTTAACGAGCAGTACGTC. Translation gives CASSQGRRQRYFNEQYV.

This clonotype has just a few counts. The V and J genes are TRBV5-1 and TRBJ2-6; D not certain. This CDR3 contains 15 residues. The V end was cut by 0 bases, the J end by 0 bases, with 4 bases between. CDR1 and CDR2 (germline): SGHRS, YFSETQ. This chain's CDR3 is CASSLANSGANVLTF. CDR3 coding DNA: TGCGCCAGCAGCTTGGCTAACTCTGGGGCCAACGTCCTGACTTTC.

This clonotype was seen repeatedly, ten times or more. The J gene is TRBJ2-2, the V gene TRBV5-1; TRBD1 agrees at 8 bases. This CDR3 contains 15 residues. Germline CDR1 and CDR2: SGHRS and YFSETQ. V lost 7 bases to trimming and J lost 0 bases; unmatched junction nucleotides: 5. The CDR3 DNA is TGCGCCAGCGGTGTGGGACAGGCGAACACCGGGGAGCTGTTTTTT. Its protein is CASGVGQANTGELFF.

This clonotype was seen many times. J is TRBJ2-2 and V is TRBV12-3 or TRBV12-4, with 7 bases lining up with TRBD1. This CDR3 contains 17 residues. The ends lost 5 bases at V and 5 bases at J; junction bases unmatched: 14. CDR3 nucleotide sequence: TGTGCCAGCAGTCCCATGACGCACACAGGGGAAACCGGGGAGCTGTTTTTT. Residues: CASSPMTHTGETGELFF.

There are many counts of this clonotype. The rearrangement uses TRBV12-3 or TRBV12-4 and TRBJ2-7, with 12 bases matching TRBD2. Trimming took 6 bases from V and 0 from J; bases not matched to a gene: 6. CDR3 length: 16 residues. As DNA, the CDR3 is TGTGCCAGCAGACTCGGACTAGCGGGGATCTCCTACGAGCAGTACTTC. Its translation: CASRLGLAGISYEQYF.

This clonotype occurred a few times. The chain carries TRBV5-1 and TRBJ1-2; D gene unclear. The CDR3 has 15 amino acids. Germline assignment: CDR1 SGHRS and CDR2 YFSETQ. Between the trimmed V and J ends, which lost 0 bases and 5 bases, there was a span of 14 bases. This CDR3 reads CASSLVGGPQYGYTF. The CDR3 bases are TGCGCCAGCAGCTTGGTAGGCGGACCGCAGTATGGCTACACCTTC.

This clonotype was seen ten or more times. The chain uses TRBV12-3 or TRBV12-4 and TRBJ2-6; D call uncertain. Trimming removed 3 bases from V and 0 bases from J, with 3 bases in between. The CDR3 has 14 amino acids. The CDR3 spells CASSFASGANVLTF. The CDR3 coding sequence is TGTGCCAGCAGTTTTGCCTCTGGGGCCAACGTCCTGACTTTC.

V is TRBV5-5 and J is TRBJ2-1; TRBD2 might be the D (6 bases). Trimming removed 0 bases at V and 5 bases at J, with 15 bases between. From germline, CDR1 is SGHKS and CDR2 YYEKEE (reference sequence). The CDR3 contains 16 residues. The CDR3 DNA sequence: TGTGCCAGCAGCTTGGCCGAGGAGGGGATCCACAATGAGCAGTTCTTC. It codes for CASSLAEEGIHNEQFF.

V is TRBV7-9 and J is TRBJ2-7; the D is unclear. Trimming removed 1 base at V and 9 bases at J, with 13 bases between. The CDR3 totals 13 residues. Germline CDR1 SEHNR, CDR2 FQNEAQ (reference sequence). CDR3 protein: CASSLDWGSVQYF. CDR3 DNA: TGTGCCAGCAGCTTAGATTGGGGATCGGTGCAGTACTTC.

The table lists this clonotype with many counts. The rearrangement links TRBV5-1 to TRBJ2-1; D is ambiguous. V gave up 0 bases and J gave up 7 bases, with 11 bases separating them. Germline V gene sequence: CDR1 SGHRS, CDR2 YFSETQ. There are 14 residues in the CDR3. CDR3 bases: TGCGCCAGCAGCTTGGCTACACTTAGGAATGAGCAGTTCTTC. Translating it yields CASSLATLRNEQFF.